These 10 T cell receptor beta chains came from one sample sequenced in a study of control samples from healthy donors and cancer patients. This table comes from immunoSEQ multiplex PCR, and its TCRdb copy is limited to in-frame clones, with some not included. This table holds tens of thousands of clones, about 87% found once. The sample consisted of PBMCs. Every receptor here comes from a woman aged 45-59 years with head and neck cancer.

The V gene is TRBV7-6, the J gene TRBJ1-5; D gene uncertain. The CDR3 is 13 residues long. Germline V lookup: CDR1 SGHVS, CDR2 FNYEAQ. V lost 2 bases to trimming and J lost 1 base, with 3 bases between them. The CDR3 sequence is CASSLLSNQPQHF. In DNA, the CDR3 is TGTGCCAGCAGCTTACTCAGCAATCAGCCCCAGCATTTT.

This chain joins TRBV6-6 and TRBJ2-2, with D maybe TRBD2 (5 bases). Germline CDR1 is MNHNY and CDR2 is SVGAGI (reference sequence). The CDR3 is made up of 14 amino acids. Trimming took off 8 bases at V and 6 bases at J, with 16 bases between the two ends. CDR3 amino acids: CASRLRRDSGELFF. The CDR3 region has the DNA TGTGCCAGCCGGCTTCGACGGGATTCCGGGGAGCTGTTTTTT.

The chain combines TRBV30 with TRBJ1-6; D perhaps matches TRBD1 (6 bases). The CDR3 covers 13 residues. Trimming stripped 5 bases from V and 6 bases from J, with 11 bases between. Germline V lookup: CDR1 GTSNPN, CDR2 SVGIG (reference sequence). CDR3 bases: TGTGCCTGGGGTTTAGGGGGTAATTCACCCCTCCACTTT. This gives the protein CAWGLGGNSPLHF. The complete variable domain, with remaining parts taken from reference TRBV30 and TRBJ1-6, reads SQTIHQWPATLVQPVGSPLSLECTVEGTSNPNLYWYRQAAGRGLQLLFYSVGIGQISSEVPQNLSASRPQDRQFILSSKKLLLSDSGFYLCAWGLGGNSPLHFGNGTRLTVT.

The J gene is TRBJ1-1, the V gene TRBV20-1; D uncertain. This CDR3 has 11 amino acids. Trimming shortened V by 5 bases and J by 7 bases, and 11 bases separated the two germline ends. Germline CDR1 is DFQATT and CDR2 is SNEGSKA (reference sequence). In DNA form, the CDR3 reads TGCAGTGCTGGACGCGCCAATGAAGCTTTCTTT. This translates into CSAGRANEAFF.

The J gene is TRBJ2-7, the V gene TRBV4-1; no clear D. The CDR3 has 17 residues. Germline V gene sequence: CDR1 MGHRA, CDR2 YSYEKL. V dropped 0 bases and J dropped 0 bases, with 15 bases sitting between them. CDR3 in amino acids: CASSQDWVLDGSYEQYF. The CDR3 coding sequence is TGCGCCAGCAGCCAAGATTGGGTTTTGGACGGCTCCTACGAGCAGTACTTC.

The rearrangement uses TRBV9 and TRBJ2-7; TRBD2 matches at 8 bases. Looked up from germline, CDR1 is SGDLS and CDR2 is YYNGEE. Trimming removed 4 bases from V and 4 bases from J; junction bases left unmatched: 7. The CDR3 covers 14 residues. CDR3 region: CASSPSSSGYEQYF. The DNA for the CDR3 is TGTGCCAGCAGCCCTTCCTCTAGCGGGTACGAGCAGTACTTC.

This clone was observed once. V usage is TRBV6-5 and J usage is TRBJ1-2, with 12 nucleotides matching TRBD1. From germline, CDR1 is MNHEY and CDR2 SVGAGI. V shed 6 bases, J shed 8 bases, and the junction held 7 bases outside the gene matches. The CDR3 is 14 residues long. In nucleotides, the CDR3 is TGTGCCAGCAGGGTGGGACAGGGGGCAGGCGGCTACACCTTC. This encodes CASRVGQGAGGYTF.

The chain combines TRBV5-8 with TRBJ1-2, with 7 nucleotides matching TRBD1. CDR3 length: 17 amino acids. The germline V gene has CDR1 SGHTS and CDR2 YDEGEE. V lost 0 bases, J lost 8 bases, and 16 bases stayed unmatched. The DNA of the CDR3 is TGTGCCAGCAGCTTGGGAGTGTCAGGGGGTAGTTTTCGCGGCTACACCTTC. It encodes CASSLGVSGGSFRGYTF.

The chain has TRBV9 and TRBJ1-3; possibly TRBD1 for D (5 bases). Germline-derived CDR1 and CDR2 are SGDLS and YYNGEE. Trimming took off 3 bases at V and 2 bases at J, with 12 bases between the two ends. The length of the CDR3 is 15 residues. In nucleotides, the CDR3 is TGTGCCAGCAGCGAGGGAGCGGGACCTGGAAACACCATATATTTT. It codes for CASSEGAGPGNTIYF.

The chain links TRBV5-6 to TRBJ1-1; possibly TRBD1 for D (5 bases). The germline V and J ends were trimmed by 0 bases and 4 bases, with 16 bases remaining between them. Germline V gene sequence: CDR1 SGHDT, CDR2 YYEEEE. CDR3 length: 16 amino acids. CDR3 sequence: CASSLAWQGEGTEAFF. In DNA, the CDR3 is TGTGCCAGCAGCTTGGCCTGGCAGGGAGAGGGCACTGAAGCTTTCTTT. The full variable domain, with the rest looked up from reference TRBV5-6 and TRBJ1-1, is DAGVTQSPTHLIKTRGQQVTLRCSPKSGHDTVSWYQQALGQGPQFIFQYYEEEERQRGNFPDRFSGHQFPNYSSELNVNALLLGDSALYLCASSLAWQGEGTEAFFGQGTRLTVV.